What follows describes a single T cell receptor (beta chain). These data belong to a study of human T cells and chemical hapten exposure. For the study at large: From small differences in pooled library volume came most of the variation in per-sample TCR yields.

The study's library attached unique molecular identifiers to single cDNA molecules. In TCRdb, the RACE reads were re-called with MiXCR into one record per CDR3 protein. The data contain roughly 150,000 distinct CDR3 sequences, roughly 10% of them singletons. Time point in this sample: patch test 2, 6 weeks after DPC sensitization. The treatment here: therapeutic diphenylcyclopropenone sensitization with weekly scalp DPC. The length of the CDR3 is 12 residues. Germline lookup yields CDR1 SNHLY and CDR2 FYNNEI. V was clipped by 8 bases and J by 5 bases; unmatched bases: 4. The TCR sequence derives from a woman between 50 and 59 years old with alopecia areata. Some clones in this sample may be carry-over from other donors' samples. The chain uses TRBV2 and TRBJ2-7; 9 nucleotides agree with TRBD1. The source material was whole blood, sampled in connection with sensitization to the hapten diphenylcyclopropenone (DPC). CDR3 residues: CASGGQGHEQYF. The CDR3 nucleotides are TGTGCCAGCGGGGGACAGGGTCACGAGCAGTACTTC.